This T cell receptor (beta chain) was sequenced for a study of blood T cell repertoires in COVID-19. Study-wide background: Acute and convalescent COVID-19 samples came from the United States, Italy and Spain. T cells, B-cell-depleted T cells, or PBMCs supplied cDNA or gDNA.

The CDR3 runs to 14 residues. Germline values: CDR1 SGHRS, CDR2 YFSETQ. Trimming cost V 6 bases and J 2 bases; bases outside gene matches: 8. Original data processing: Reference gene primers were amplified, and this amplification served to estimate nucleated cell counts. Sequencing was performed with immunoSEQ multiplex PCR; in TCRdb, only in-frame clones are kept and a portion is missing. For V, J and clone size, that table is used; D and trimming come from the DNA. There are about 440,000 clones in the sample; roughly 89% occur only once, and roughly 4.3% lies in the top ten. The material sequenced was peripheral blood. This chain links TRBV5-1 with TRBJ2-7; TRBD1 matches 7 bases. This receptor was obtained from a woman younger than 45 with acute or convalescent COVID-19. The CDR3 spells CASTTGTATYEQYF. The CDR3 nucleotides read TGCGCCAGCACCACCGGGACAGCTACCTACGAGCAGTACTTC.